These 20 T cell receptor beta chains came from one sample sequenced in a study of shared clonotypes between healthy human individuals. Here immunoSEQ multiplex PCR was the method, and the copy in TCRdb shows in-frame clones only, minus some. This table holds some 2 million clones, about 95% found once. Naive CD8 cells comprised CD45RO-negative, CCR7-positively selected cells, excluding terminally differentiated effector memory CD45RA+ cells. Sequenced sample: naive CD8+ T cells sorted from blood. These receptors all come from a man between 18 and 35 years old in good health.

This rearrangement joins TRBV29-1 to TRBJ2-7, with TRBD2 matching over 7 bases. V was clipped by 3 bases and J by 7 bases; unmatched bases: 15. Germline assignment: CDR1 SQVTM and CDR2 ANQGSEA. The CDR3 consists of 15 residues. In DNA form, the CDR3 reads TGCAGCGTTGACGGAGTAGCGGGTGGGAAGAGGGAGCAGTACTTC. Protein product: CSVDGVAGGKREQYF.

This chain connects TRBV4-3 to TRBJ2-2; no definite D call. This CDR3 has 14 amino acids. Trimming removed 4 bases at V and 6 bases at J, with 12 bases between. CDR1 and CDR2 (germline): LGHNA, YSLEER. This chain's CDR3 is CASSLLHGAGELFF. For the CDR3, the DNA is TGCGCCAGCAGCCTACTACACGGCGCCGGGGAGCTGTTTTTT.

This CDR3 reads CASSPGGWTDTQYF. CDR3 in DNA: TGCGCCAGCAGCCCGGGAGGGTGGACAGATACGCAGTATTTT. The chain joins TRBV4-1 to TRBJ2-3, with TRBD2 matching 8 bases. This CDR3 contains 14 residues. J was trimmed by 3 bases and V by 4 bases; bases with no gene match: 3. Germline V gene data show CDR1 as MGHRA and CDR2 as YSYEKL.

The chain recombines TRBV19 with TRBJ2-1, with TRBD2 identical over 13 bases. V was pared by 4 bases and J by 9 bases, with 6 bases of the junction left unmatched. This CDR3 comprises 15 residues. CDR1 and CDR2 (germline): LNHDA, SQIVND (reference sequence). This CDR3 is CASSKGTSGVIEQFF. The CDR3 bases are TGTGCCAGTAGTAAGGGGACTAGCGGGGTTATTGAGCAGTTCTTC.

The rearrangement uses TRBV7-9 and TRBJ2-5; TRBD2 agrees at 7 bases. Germline V gene sequence: CDR1 SEHNR, CDR2 FQNEAQ (reference sequence). Germline trimming cut 11 bases from V and 0 bases from J; bases unmatched to any gene: 18. CDR3 length: 17 residues. CDR3 nucleotides: TGTGCCGCCGGAGGGAGGGAGGCTCTTCCGTACCAAGAGACCCAGTACTTC. Residues: CAAGGREALPYQETQYF.

V gene TRBV5-8 combines with J gene TRBJ2-7; no clear D gene. The V end lost 4 bases, the J end lost 2 bases, and 13 bases lay between the germline ends. This CDR3 contains 14 residues. The germline V gene has CDR1 SGHTS and CDR2 YDEGEE. This CDR3 is CASSLTDGTYEQYF. The CDR3 nucleotides are TGTGCCAGCAGCCTGACCGACGGAACCTACGAGCAGTACTTC.

The chain has TRBV7-8 and TRBJ2-1, with 8 bases fitting TRBD1. CDR1 and CDR2 (germline): SGHVS, FQNEAQ. V dropped 1 base and J dropped 2; count of bases not matched to a gene: 1. This CDR3 is 15 amino acids long. CDR3 protein: CASSLGDRTYNEQFF. CDR3 coding DNA: TGTGCCAGCAGCTTAGGGGACAGGACCTACAATGAGCAGTTCTTC.

This chain's CDR3 is CASKILGEGTDTQYF. The CDR3 region has the DNA TGTGCCAGCAAAATCCTGGGGGAGGGAACAGATACGCAGTATTTT. The J gene is TRBJ2-3, the V gene TRBV6-5; 7 nucleotides line up with TRBD2. This CDR3 comprises 15 residues. Germline V lookup: CDR1 MNHEY, CDR2 SVGAGI. J was trimmed by 3 bases and V by 7 bases; bases with no gene match: 10.

CDR3: CASSVAPGNNEQFF. CDR3 bases: TGCGCCAGCAGCGTGGCCCCGGGGAACAATGAGCAGTTCTTC. The chain combines TRBV5-1 with TRBJ2-1; a possible D gene is TRBD2 (5 bases). The CDR3 loop spans 14 amino acids. V was cut by 4 bases and J by 5 bases, with 13 bases left in between. The germline V gene encodes CDR1 SGHRS and CDR2 YFSETQ.

The gene calls are TRBV6-5 and TRBJ2-1, with 11 bases fitting TRBD2. Losses at the gene ends were 0 bases for V and 8 bases for J; bases not matched to a gene: 6. Germline V gives CDR1 MNHEY, CDR2 SVGAGI. The CDR3 spans 16 residues. CDR3 nucleotide sequence: TGTGCCAGCAGTTACTCGAGGGATAGCGGGAGGGATGAGCAGTTCTTC. This translates into CASSYSRDSGRDEQFF.

The chain recombines TRBV29-1 with TRBJ2-7, with 9 nucleotides matching TRBD2. The V and J ends lost 5 bases and 4 bases, in that order; junction bases with no gene match: 18. CDR1 is SQVTM, CDR2 ANQGSEA, per germline. The CDR3 covers 17 residues. This chain's CDR3 is CSVIPSGEVEPLYEQYF. The CDR3 DNA is TGCAGCGTTATCCCTAGCGGGGAGGTCGAGCCTTTATACGAGCAGTACTTC.

The chain combines TRBV11-2 with TRBJ2-5, with D possibly TRBD2 on 6 matching bases. The CDR3 is 13 amino acids. V was cut by 4 bases and J by 14 bases, with 20 bases left in between. Germline V lookup: CDR1 SGHAT, CDR2 FQNNGV. CDR3 bases: TGTGCCAGCAGCTGGGGACTGCCGACGCCCGTATACTTC. Encoded protein: CASSWGLPTPVYF.

The chain uses TRBV27 and TRBJ1-4; D call uncertain. CDR3 size: 15 residues. Germline values: CDR1 MNHEY, CDR2 SMNVEV (reference sequence). V lost 8 bases and J 3 bases, leaving 16 bases between the germline ends. The CDR3 sequence is CASGDLGRANEKLFF. The DNA for the CDR3 is TGTGCCAGCGGAGATCTTGGGAGAGCTAATGAAAAACTGTTTTTT. Full variable domain (remainder filled in from reference TRBV27 and TRBJ1-4): EAQVTQNPRYLITVTGKKLTVTCSQNMNHEYMSWYRQDPGLGLRQIYYSMNVEVTDKGDVPEGYKVSRKEKRNFPLILESPSPNQTSLYFCASGDLGRANEKLFFGSGTQLSVL.

The CDR3 DNA reads TGTGCCAGCAGCTTAGCTTCGGGGGGTCAGACTGAAGCTTTCTTT. The encoded protein is CASSLASGGQTEAFF. This sequence joins TRBV7-9 and TRBJ1-1, with D perhaps matching TRBD1 (5 bases). V lost 0 bases and J lost 5, with 13 bases in between. The CDR3 runs 15 residues. The V gene's germline CDR1 is SEHNR and CDR2 FQNEAQ (reference sequence). Complete variable domain (other parts from reference TRBV7-9 and TRBJ1-1): DTGVSQNPRHKITKRGQNVTFRCDPISEHNRLYWYRQTLGQGPEFLTYFQNEAQLEKSRLLSDRFSAERPKGSFSTLEIQRTEQGDSAMYLCASSLASGGQTEAFFGQGTRLTVV.

The chain carries TRBV5-1 and TRBJ1-1; 7 bases line up with TRBD1. CDR1 and CDR2 from the germline V gene are SGHRS and YFSETQ. The length of the CDR3 is 16 residues. J was trimmed by 6 bases and V by 0 bases; bases with no gene match: 11. Here the CDR3 reads CASSLAEQGPLAEAFF. The DNA for the CDR3 is TGCGCCAGCAGCTTGGCGGAACAGGGGCCACTGGCTGAAGCTTTCTTT. The full variable domain, with the rest looked up from reference TRBV5-1 and TRBJ1-1, is KAGVTQTPRYLIKTRGQQVTLSCSPISGHRSVSWYQQTPGQGLQFLFEYFSETQRNKGNFPGRFSGRQFSNSRSEMNVSTLELGDSALYLCASSLAEQGPLAEAFFGQGTRLTVV.

V is TRBV7-9 and J is TRBJ2-2; D ambiguous. CDR1 is SEHNR, CDR2 FQNEAQ, per germline (reference sequence). Trimming took off 3 bases at V and 2 bases at J, with 10 bases between the two ends. The CDR3 sequence is 15 residues long. For the CDR3, the DNA is TGTGCCAGCAGCTTGGCAGAAATCAACACCGGGGAGCTGTTTTTT. It yields the protein CASSLAEINTGELFF.

This chain connects TRBV27 to TRBJ2-1, with 11 bases identical to TRBD2. V lost 6 bases and J lost 4; bases outside the gene matches: 14. CDR1 is MNHEY and CDR2 is SMNVEV in the germline V gene (reference sequence). The CDR3 loop spans 18 amino acids. CDR3 nucleotide sequence: TGTGCCAGCAGCCCGAGGGTAGCGGGAGGGCCCGGGTACAATGAGCAGTTCTTC. Its protein is CASSPRVAGGPGYNEQFF.

This sequence joins TRBV6-4 and TRBJ2-1; the D gene is possibly TRBD2 (6 bases). The V gene's germline CDR1 is MRHNA and CDR2 SNTAGT. The germline V and J ends were trimmed by 2 bases and 9 bases, with 14 bases remaining between them. The CDR3 spans 14 residues. The chain's CDR3 is CASSDLTSSAEQFF. Written as DNA, the CDR3 is TGTGCCAGCAGTGACCTGACTAGTTCCGCTGAGCAGTTCTTC.

This chain connects TRBV11-2 to TRBJ2-3, with 7 bases fitting TRBD1. V trimming: 7 bases; J trimming: 3 bases; junction bases outside the gene matches: 19. Germline V gene sequence: CDR1 SGHAT, CDR2 FQNNGV. The CDR3 has 18 amino acids. The CDR3 region is CASTISLSTGLVTDTQYF. The CDR3 nucleotides read TGTGCCAGCACCATTTCCCTTTCGACAGGGTTGGTGACAGATACGCAGTATTTT.

V and J are TRBV27 and TRBJ2-3; possibly TRBD2 for D (5 bases). The germline V gene encodes CDR1 MNHEY and CDR2 SMNVEV (reference sequence). The CDR3 contains 14 residues. Trimming left V 7 bases short and J 0 bases short, with 11 bases between. CDR3 DNA sequence: TGTGCCAGCATCCCTTCTAGCAGCACAGATACGCAGTATTTT. This sequence encodes CASIPSSSTDTQYF.